Shown below are 9 T cell receptor beta chains from a single sample sequenced in a study of blood T cell repertoires in COVID-19. TCRdb keeps only in-frame clones here, not all; method: immunoSEQ multiplex PCR. This sample carries some 380,000 clones, around 87% of them seen once, and the ten largest clones take 1.3%. Material for sequencing was PBMCs or T cells enriched from blood (not recorded which). Source of these receptors: a man aged 25-45 years who had recovered from COVID-19.

This clone was observed a few times. This rearrangement joins TRBV3-1 (or the pseudogene TRBV3-2) to TRBJ1-2, with D perhaps matching TRBD1 (5 bases). V was cut by 0 bases and J by 6 bases, with 14 bases left in between. Germline V CDR1 and CDR2: LGHDT, YNNKEL (reference sequence). This CDR3 is 15 amino acids long. CDR3 in amino acids: CASSQDSWTQNGYTF. The CDR3 DNA follows: TGTGCCAGCAGCCAAGATTCTTGGACACAAAATGGCTACACCTTC.

This clone was observed once. The chain recombines TRBV10-2 with TRBJ1-2; D is ambiguous. The CDR3 has 12 amino acids. Germline-derived CDR1 and CDR2 are WSHSY and SAAADI. The V and J ends lost 7 bases and 1 base respectively, with 7 bases between them. CDR3 residues: CASNPGNYGYTF. The CDR3 bases are TGCGCCAGCAATCCGGGTAACTATGGCTACACCTTC.

The rearrangement joins TRBV9 to TRBJ1-2; the match to TRBD1 covers 7 bases. Trimming took 3 bases from V and 3 from J; bases not matched to a gene: 5. CDR1 and CDR2 from the germline V gene are SGDLS and YYNGEE. The CDR3 sequence is 14 residues long. The CDR3: CASSETGRDYGYTF. CDR3 sequence (DNA): TGTGCCAGCAGCGAGACAGGGAGAGACTATGGCTACACCTTC.

V is TRBV6-4 and J is TRBJ1-2, with 9 positions matching TRBD1. The trim removed 6 bases at V and 4 bases at J, leaving 9 bases unmatched. The CDR3 spans 15 residues. Germline V gene sequence: CDR1 MRHNA, CDR2 SNTAGT. CDR3 sequence reads: CASSEQGAPFYGYTF. The CDR3 nucleotides read TGTGCCAGCAGCGAACAGGGGGCGCCCTTCTATGGCTACACCTTC.

The chain employs TRBV9 and TRBJ2-2; TRBD2 matches 7 bases. Germline CDR1 and CDR2: SGDLS and YYNGEE. The length of the CDR3 is 17 residues. Losses at the gene ends were 0 bases for V and 2 bases for J; bases not matched to a gene: 7. The CDR3 reads CASSVGPSGVNTGELFF. The CDR3 DNA reads TGTGCCAGCAGCGTAGGGCCCAGCGGGGTAAACACCGGGGAGCTGTTTTTT.

This rearrangement joins TRBV5-1 to TRBJ2-1; 7 nucleotides match TRBD1. Germline assignment: CDR1 SGHRS and CDR2 YFSETQ. Germline trimming cut 0 bases from V and 5 bases from J; bases unmatched to any gene: 2. CDR3 length: 14 residues. CDR3 in DNA: TGCGCCAGCAGCTTGGCCACAGGGGACAATGAGCAGTTCTTC. Protein sequence: CASSLATGDNEQFF.

The chain couples TRBV11-3 to TRBJ2-1; 8 nucleotides match TRBD2. Germline V gives CDR1 SGHNT, CDR2 YENEEA. The trim removed 5 bases at V and 7 bases at J, leaving 10 bases unmatched. The CDR3 length is 15 residues. The CDR3: CASSPQREKGNEQFF. The CDR3 region has the DNA TGTGCCAGCAGCCCGCAGCGGGAGAAGGGAAATGAGCAGTTCTTC.

The chain joins TRBV7-3 to TRBJ2-2, with TRBD1 matching over 9 bases. The junction had 3 bases not matched to a gene; V was cut back by 4 bases and J by 6 bases. CDR1 and CDR2 (germline): SGHTA, FQGTGA. This CDR3 spans 14 amino acids. For the CDR3, the DNA is TGTGCCAGCAGCTCACAGGGGGCCTCCGGGGAGCTGTTTTTT. Translated, it gives CASSSQGASGELFF.

The rearrangement uses TRBV6-5 and TRBJ1-5; TRBD1 matches 7 bases. Germline values: CDR1 MNHEY, CDR2 SVGAGI. The junction had 14 bases not matched to a gene; V was cut back by 6 bases and J by 9 bases. The CDR3 loop spans 15 amino acids. CDR3 in amino acids: CASRSGTERRRPQHF. Here the CDR3 DNA reads TGTGCCAGCAGATCCGGGACAGAACGACGACGGCCCCAGCATTTT.